One TCR beta chain is described in this entry. Antigen: not known. The record originates from a study of post-analysis software for immune sequencing data. Study-wide results and caveats: Patients showed TRBV5-6, TRBV5-1 and TRBV20-1 among five TRBV segments more frequent than in controls. The study found significantly lower normalized Chao1 diversity in multiple sclerosis patients than in controls. Same-batch samples co-clustered strongly by F measure.

The V gene's germline CDR1 is MNHEY and CDR2 SMNVEV (reference sequence). The CDR3 is 16 amino acids. J gave up 3 bases and V 8 bases, and 12 bases lay outside the gene matches. Unique molecular identifiers were present in the TCR beta cDNA libraries. Out of roughly 0.85 to 10 million T cells, some 500,000 cDNA molecules were generated. In TCRdb, the PCR reads were re-called with MiXCR into one record per CDR3 protein. The sample comprises roughly 180,000 distinct CDR3 sequences, about 30% of which are singletons, and roughly 1.6% rests with the top ten. The TCR comes from a girl between 5 and 17 years old with multiple sclerosis. Sequenced material: blood. This sequence joins TRBV27 and TRBJ1-5, with 8 bases matching TRBD1. CDR3 residues: CASRLGADRVNQPQHF. CDR3 nucleotide sequence: TGTGCCAGCCGTCTTGGGGCGGACAGGGTCAATCAGCCCCAGCATTTT.